The 8 T cell receptor beta chains presented below share a single source sample, sequenced in a study of T cells in Graves' hyperthyroidism and ophthalmopathy. Authors of the study amplified TCR beta CDR3 regions from RNA transcripts. The HTBI set primed first-round TCR CDR3 RT-PCR. TCRdb called the multiplex PCR reads again in MiXCR, with one record for every CDR3 protein. The table has 94,000 or so distinct CDR3 sequences, roughly half seen once. Sequencing was carried out using blood. Every receptor here comes from a woman between 40 and 50 years old with Graves' hyperthyroidism.

V gene TRBV12-3 or TRBV12-4 combines with J gene TRBJ2-5; 9 nucleotides align to TRBD2. J lost 6 bases, V lost 6 bases, and 11 bases had no gene match. The CDR3 loop spans 15 amino acids. As DNA, the CDR3 is TGTGCCAGCAGCCCGGTTAGCGGGAGCGGAAAGACCCAGTACTTC. This sequence encodes CASSPVSGSGKTQYF.

Judged by abundance, this clonotype is medium-sized (0.01 to 0.1%). This chain uses TRBV15 with TRBJ1-1; D gene unclear. The V end lost 0 bases, the J end lost 1 base, and 6 bases lay between the germline ends. Germline values: CDR1 LNHNV, CDR2 YYDKDF (reference sequence). This CDR3 contains 14 residues. As DNA, the CDR3 is TGTGCCACCAGCAGAGATAGAAGGAACACTGAAGCTTTCTTT. This codes for CATSRDRRNTEAFF.

The chain joins TRBV29-1 to TRBJ1-1; 9 bases match TRBD1. V shed 6 bases, J shed 5 bases, and the junction held 10 bases outside the gene matches. Germline V gene lookup returns CDR1 SQVTM and CDR2 ANQGSEA. The length of the CDR3 is 14 residues. CDR3 amino acids: CSVGPGDRATEAFF. Here the CDR3 DNA reads TGCAGCGTGGGGCCAGGGGACAGGGCAACTGAAGCTTTCTTT.

There are many counts of this clonotype. The chain uses TRBV5-6 and TRBJ2-7; D not resolved. Deletions cut 0 bases from V and 0 bases from J, with 10 bases between. The V gene's germline CDR1 is SGHDT and CDR2 YYEEEE. The CDR3 contains 15 residues. The CDR3 here is CASSLETAISYEQYF. Here the CDR3 DNA reads TGTGCCAGCAGCTTGGAAACGGCGATCTCCTACGAGCAGTACTTC.

A note on this clonotype: The junction departs from the called germline gene at one end, perhaps through a read error. J is TRBJ2-7 and V is TRBV19; possible D gene TRBD1, 6 bases. Germline lookup yields CDR1 LNHDA and CDR2 SQIVND (reference sequence). CDR3 size: 13 residues. The CDR3: CAGSTGPSYEQYF. Written as DNA, the CDR3 is TGTGCCGGTAGTACAGGGCCCTCCTACGAGCAGTACTTC.

This clonotype was seen ten or more times. This chain connects TRBV10-2 to TRBJ1-5; D is unresolved. The CDR3 is 14 residues long. V gave up 8 bases and J gave up 11 bases, with 22 bases separating them. CDR1 and CDR2 (germline): WSHSY, SAAADI. The CDR3 sequence: CASQPLAGAETQHF. CDR3 DNA: TGCGCCAGCCAGCCCCTAGCGGGAGCTGAGACCCAGCATTTT.

This clonotype was observed many times. The CDR3 sequence is CASSLAGYEQFF. The CDR3, as DNA: TGTGCCAGCAGCTTAGCTGGATATGAGCAGTTCTTC. The chain is built from TRBV7-9 and TRBJ2-1; unclear D gene. The CDR3 extends over 12 amino acids. V gave up 0 bases and J gave up 8 bases, with 5 bases separating them. The germline V gene encodes CDR1 SEHNR and CDR2 FQNEAQ (reference sequence).

Ten or more counts support this clonotype. This chain connects TRBV19 to TRBJ1-2, with 8 nucleotides matching TRBD1. Trimming cost V 5 bases and J 5 bases; bases outside gene matches: 7. Germline V lookup: CDR1 LNHDA, CDR2 SQIVND (reference sequence). The CDR3 totals 14 residues. Written as DNA, the CDR3 is TGTGCCAGTAGTCCGGACAGGGTCTATTATGGCTACACCTTC. Translated: CASSPDRVYYGYTF.